This T cell receptor beta chain comes out of a study of OX40 agonist ivuxolimab in advanced cancers. As for the study in general: Having had anti-PD-1, anti-PD-L1 or anti-CTLA-4 therapy before was allowed, and roughly 39% had some.

Data came from immunoSEQ multiplex PCR; TCRdb stores just in-frame clones and leaves some out. The sample lists approximately 52,000 clones, roughly 92% occurring once. A note on this clone: Its antigen is unidentified.

Findings and caveats of the study: In CD8+ T cells, expanded clones were on average more numerous than in CD4+.

The V gene end was trimmed by 0 bases and the J gene end by 8 bases; junction bases not matched to a gene: 7. From germline, CDR1 is SNHLY and CDR2 FYNNEI. This CDR3 has 15 amino acids. The TCR was taken from an adult with an advanced solid tumor such as melanoma, head and neck, liver or kidney cancer. This sequence joins TRBV2 and TRBJ2-1; TRBD1 agrees at 7 bases. Sequencing was performed on CD4+ or CD8+ T cells sorted from blood, taken in a trial of the OX40 agonist ivuxolimab. CDR3 in amino acids: CASSEALVQGYEQFF. The CDR3 coding sequence is TGTGCCAGCAGTGAAGCTCTGGTACAGGGGTATGAGCAGTTCTTC. The full variable domain, its missing parts supplied by reference TRBV2 and TRBJ2-1, is EPEVTQTPSHQVTQMGQEVILRCVPISNHLYFYWYRQILGQKVEFLVSFYNNEISEKSEIFDDQFSVERPDGSNFTLKIRSTKLEDSAMYFCASSEALVQGYEQFFGPGTRLTVL.